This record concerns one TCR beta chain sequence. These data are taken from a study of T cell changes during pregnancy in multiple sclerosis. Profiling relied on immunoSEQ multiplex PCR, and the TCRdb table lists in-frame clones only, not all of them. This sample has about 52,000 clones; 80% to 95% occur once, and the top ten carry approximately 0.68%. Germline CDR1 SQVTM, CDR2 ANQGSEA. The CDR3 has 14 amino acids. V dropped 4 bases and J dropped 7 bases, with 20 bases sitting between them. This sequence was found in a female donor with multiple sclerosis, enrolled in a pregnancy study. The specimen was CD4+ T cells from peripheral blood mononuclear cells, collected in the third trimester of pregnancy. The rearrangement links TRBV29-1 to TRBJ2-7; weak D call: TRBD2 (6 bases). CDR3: CSVVGDGGLREQYF. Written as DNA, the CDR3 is TGCAGCGTTGTGGGGGATGGAGGGTTGCGGGAGCAGTACTTC.